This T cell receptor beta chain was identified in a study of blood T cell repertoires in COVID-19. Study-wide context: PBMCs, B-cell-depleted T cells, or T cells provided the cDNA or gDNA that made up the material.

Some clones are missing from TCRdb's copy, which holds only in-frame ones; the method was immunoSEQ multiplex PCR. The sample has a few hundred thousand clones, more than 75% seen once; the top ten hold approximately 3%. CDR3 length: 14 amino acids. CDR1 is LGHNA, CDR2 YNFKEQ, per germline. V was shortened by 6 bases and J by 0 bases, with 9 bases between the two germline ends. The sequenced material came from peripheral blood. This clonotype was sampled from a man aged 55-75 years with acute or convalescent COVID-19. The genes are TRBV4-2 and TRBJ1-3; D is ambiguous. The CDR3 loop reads CASRREDSGNTIYF. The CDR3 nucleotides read TGTGCCAGCAGGAGGGAGGACTCTGGAAACACCATATATTTT.